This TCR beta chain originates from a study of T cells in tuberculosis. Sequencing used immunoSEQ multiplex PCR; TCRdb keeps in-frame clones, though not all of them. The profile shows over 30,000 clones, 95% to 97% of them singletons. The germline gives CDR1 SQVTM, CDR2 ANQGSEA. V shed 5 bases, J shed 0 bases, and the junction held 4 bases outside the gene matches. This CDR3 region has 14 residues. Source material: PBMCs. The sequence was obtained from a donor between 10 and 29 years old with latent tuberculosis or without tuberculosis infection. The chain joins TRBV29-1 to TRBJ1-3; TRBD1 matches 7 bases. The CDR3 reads CSVTRDSSGNTIYF. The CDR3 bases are TGCAGCGTTACCCGGGACAGCTCTGGAAACACCATATATTTT.